The 21 T cell receptor beta chains given below trace back to one sample, sequenced in a study of T cells in localized non-small cell lung cancer. The table came from immunoSEQ multiplex PCR; TCRdb's copy has only in-frame clones and leaves some out. The sample shows 35,000 to 40,000 clones, roughly 80% of them seen only once. The material sequenced was peripheral blood, taken before any cancer treatment. Source of these receptors: a male donor aged 60 or older with stage III squamous cell lung carcinoma.

The V and J genes are TRBV11-2 and TRBJ1-4, with a possible D match to TRBD1 (6 bases). The CDR3 totals 17 residues. The germline V gene encodes CDR1 SGHAT and CDR2 FQNNGV. V was trimmed by 5 bases and J by 8 bases, leaving 24 bases between them. The CDR3 sequence: CASSGISAGVIKEKLFF. The CDR3 nucleotides read TGTGCCAGCAGCGGGATATCCGCAGGGGTAATAAAAGAAAAACTGTTTTTT.

By sample fraction, this clone is medium-sized (0.01 to 0.1%). The chain is built from TRBV7-9 and TRBJ1-5; D is possibly TRBD1 (5 bases). The CDR3 contains 16 residues. V was pared by 8 bases and J by 1 base, with 18 bases between. Germline V gives CDR1 SEHNR, CDR2 FQNEAQ (reference sequence). CDR3 loop: CASAPGRWTSNQPQHF. CDR3 nucleotide sequence: TGTGCCAGCGCCCCCGGTCGGTGGACAAGCAATCAGCCCCAGCATTTT.

This chain uses TRBV6-6 with TRBJ2-7; D might be TRBD2 (5 bases). V lost 0 bases, J lost 5 bases, and 17 bases lay in between. This CDR3 is 16 amino acids long. Germline values: CDR1 MNHNY, CDR2 SVGAGI (reference sequence). The CDR3 DNA reads TGTGCCAGCAGTTACTCCTTCGAGGGAGCGGTTCACGAGCAGTACTTC. Its translation is CASSYSFEGAVHEQYF.

V usage is TRBV29-1 and J usage is TRBJ2-7; D remains unclear. Germline CDR1 reads SQVTM; CDR2 reads ANQGSEA. Trimming pared 6 bases from V and 3 bases from J, leaving 9 bases between. The CDR3 has 11 residues. The CDR3 loop reads CSVRYNYEQYF. The CDR3 DNA sequence: TGCAGCGTCCGGTACAACTACGAGCAGTACTTC.

In DNA form, the CDR3 reads TGTGCCAGCAGCCCAGGGGTTCAGCGGGGACTCAATGAGCAGTTCTTC. It yields the protein CASSPGVQRGLNEQFF. The J gene is TRBJ2-1, the V gene TRBV11-2, with a tentative D call TRBD2 (7 bases). The CDR3 runs to 16 residues. The V end was cut by 5 bases, the J end by 6 bases, with 20 bases between. Per the germline V gene, CDR1 is SGHAT and CDR2 is FQNNGV.

The J gene is TRBJ2-7, the V gene TRBV6-9; possible D gene TRBD1, 6 bases. From germline, CDR1 is MNHGY and CDR2 SVAAGI. The ends were cut back, 2 bases at V and 7 bases at J, with 18 bases in the middle. The CDR3 runs to 15 residues. In nucleotides, the CDR3 is TGTGCCAGCAGTTATGTGGGGGCAACTACGGGAGAGCAGTACTTC. Its protein product is CASSYVGATTGEQYF.

The V gene is TRBV6-5, the J gene TRBJ2-3; D is unresolved. This CDR3 is built from 15 residues. Germline loops: CDR1 MNHEY, CDR2 SVGAGI. V was pared by 7 bases and J by 0 bases, with 14 bases between. CDR3 region: CASTRVGSSTDTQYF. CDR3 nucleotide sequence: TGTGCCAGCACCCGGGTGGGTTCTAGCACAGATACGCAGTATTTT.

A single count supports this clone. This chain uses TRBV4-2 with TRBJ1-1; D ambiguous. Germline-derived CDR1 and CDR2 are LGHNA and YNFKEQ. The V and J ends lost 1 base and 3 bases respectively, with 12 bases between them. The length of the CDR3 is 15 residues. CDR3 sequence reads: CASSQGGRAHTEAFF. The CDR3 region has the DNA TGTGCCAGCAGCCAAGGGGGTAGGGCGCACACTGAAGCTTTCTTT.

The chain carries TRBV10-3 and TRBJ2-3; perhaps TRBD2 as D (5 bases). Germline loops: CDR1 ENHRY, CDR2 SYGVKD. CDR3 length: 14 residues. V was trimmed by 2 bases and J by 2 bases, leaving 8 bases between them. The CDR3 sequence: CAISEPTITDTQYF. In DNA form, the CDR3 reads TGTGCCATCAGTGAGCCGACTATCACAGATACGCAGTATTTT.

The chain joins TRBV2 to TRBJ1-1; 8 bases map to TRBD1. Germline V gene sequence: CDR1 SNHLY, CDR2 FYNNEI. There are 17 residues in the CDR3. Trimming took 5 bases from V and 4 from J; bases not matched to a gene: 15. The CDR3 coding sequence is TGTGCCAGCAGTCCCAGGGGGACAGGTCTTGGGGTCACTGAAGCTTTCTTT. Protein sequence: CASSPRGTGLGVTEAFF.

This chain uses TRBV6-6 with TRBJ1-3, with a tentative D call TRBD1 (6 bases). The CDR3 has 14 residues. Trimming cost V 5 bases and J 0 bases, with 8 bases left between them. Germline values: CDR1 MNHNY, CDR2 SVGAGI (reference sequence). The CDR3: CASSEGHSGNTIYF. The CDR3 region has the DNA TGTGCCAGCAGTGAGGGACACTCTGGAAACACCATATATTTT.

The genes are TRBV15 and TRBJ1-2; D not certain. The V end lost 1 base, the J end lost 6 bases, and 6 bases lay between the germline ends. Germline loops: CDR1 LNHNV, CDR2 YYDKDF (reference sequence). The CDR3 spans 12 residues. The chain's CDR3 is CATSRGWDGYTF. The CDR3 DNA follows: TGTGCCACCAGCAGAGGTTGGGATGGCTACACCTTC.

V gene TRBV10-2 combines with J gene TRBJ1-1; D remains ambiguous. CDR1 WSHSY and CDR2 SAAADI come from the germline V gene. There are 12 residues in the CDR3. V was cut by 3 bases and J by 3 bases, with 5 bases left in between. The CDR3 DNA reads as TGCGCCAGCAGTGATAAGGACACTGAAGCTTTCTTT. Translating gives CASSDKDTEAFF.

The chain joins TRBV15 to TRBJ1-5; 9 bases are shared with TRBD1. This CDR3 spans 16 amino acids. Germline V lookup: CDR1 LNHNV, CDR2 YYDKDF (reference sequence). The ends lost 5 bases at V and 4 bases at J; junction bases unmatched: 9. CDR3 in amino acids: CATSGGTGGRNQPQHF. The CDR3 DNA is TGTGCCACCAGCGGTGGTACAGGGGGCCGGAATCAGCCCCAGCATTTT.

The chain carries TRBV11-2 and TRBJ2-2; possibly TRBD2 for D (7 bases). Deletions cut 1 base from V and 6 bases from J, with 12 bases between. The CDR3 length is 15 residues. Germline V lookup: CDR1 SGHAT, CDR2 FQNNGV. The CDR3 DNA reads as TGTGCCAGCAGCTTAGTCGCGGGGGCCCCCGGGGAGCTGTTTTTT. This gives the protein CASSLVAGAPGELFF.

The J gene is TRBJ2-1, the V gene TRBV7-8; a possible D gene is TRBD1 (5 bases). Germline CDR1 SGHVS, CDR2 FQNEAQ. This CDR3 comprises 14 residues. Trimming removed 5 bases from V and 10 bases from J, with 18 bases in between. The CDR3 here is CASSLQELLGEQFF. The DNA of the CDR3 is TGTGCCAGCAGCCTACAGGAACTGCTTGGGGAGCAGTTCTTC.

The count of this clone is one. The chain joins TRBV11-3 to TRBJ2-2; D is unclear. The germline V gene encodes CDR1 SGHNT and CDR2 YENEEA. Trimming took off 5 bases at V and 6 bases at J, with 10 bases between the two ends. There are 13 residues in the CDR3. CDR3 region: CASSPGPSGELFF. CDR3 nucleotides: TGTGCCAGCAGCCCCGGACCGTCCGGGGAGCTGTTTTTT. Full variable domain (outside the CDR3, taken from reference TRBV11-3 and TRBJ2-2): EAGVVQSPRYKIIEKKQPVAFWCNPISGHNTLYWYLQNLGQGPELLIRYENEEAVDDSQLPKDRFSAERLKGVDSTLKIQPAELGDSAVYLCASSPGPSGELFFGEGSRLTVL.

This clone was seen once. The rearrangement uses TRBV6-1 and TRBJ2-1; the match to TRBD1 covers 9 bases. Unmatched junction bases numbered 8, after V lost 5 bases and J lost 9 bases. CDR1 is MNHNS, CDR2 SASEGT, per germline. The CDR3 has 14 residues. For the CDR3, the DNA is TGTGCCAGCAGTACTATTGGGACAGGGAGTGAGCAGTTCTTC. Translating gives CASSTIGTGSEQFF.

CDR3 DNA sequence: TGCGCCAGCAGTACCATAAGCTACGAGCAGTACTTC. Translating it yields CASSTISYEQYF. V is TRBV10-2 and J is TRBJ2-7; no clear D gene. The CDR3 spans 12 residues. CDR1 is WSHSY and CDR2 is SAAADI in the germline V gene. The V end was cut by 5 bases, the J end by 3 bases, with 8 bases between.

The chain is built from TRBV10-3 and TRBJ2-1; TRBD2 matches at 7 bases. V lost 4 bases to trimming and J lost 8 bases; unmatched junction nucleotides: 11. In germline, CDR1 is ENHRY, CDR2 SYGVKD. CDR3 length: 15 residues. CDR3 sequence reads: CAISVRLAGGDEQFF. CDR3 nucleotides: TGTGCCATCAGTGTACGACTAGCCGGCGGCGATGAGCAGTTCTTC.

V usage is TRBV7-8 and J usage is TRBJ2-5, with TRBD1 matching 7 bases. Per the germline V gene, CDR1 is SGHVS and CDR2 is FQNEAQ. This CDR3 is 14 amino acids long. V lost 4 bases and J lost 5; bases outside the gene matches: 7. The CDR3: CASSSGQKDETQYF. The CDR3 region has the DNA TGTGCCAGCAGCTCGGGACAGAAAGATGAGACCCAGTACTTC.